The 13 T cell receptor beta chains listed next were all sequenced from one sample in a study of blood T cell repertoires in COVID-19 (dated by TCRdb to 2020 to 2022). The receptor library was made with the immunoSEQ multiplex PCR assay. Not all clones reach the TCRdb copy of this immuneACCESS table, which keeps in-frame sequences only. Checked studies attribute under half of the gap to unresolved V genes and leave the rest unexplained. For this sample there are approximately 230,000 clones; approximately 80% appear just once. The top ten clones comprise nearly 9% of the sample. What was sequenced was peripheral blood. These receptors all come from a man older than 75 with acute or convalescent COVID-19.

V gene TRBV7-9 combines with J gene TRBJ2-7; 7 bases are shared with TRBD1. Trimming removed 5 bases from V and 7 bases from J; junction bases left unmatched: 5. Germline V gives CDR1 SEHNR, CDR2 FQNEAQ (reference sequence). CDR3 length: 12 amino acids. The CDR3 region has the DNA TGTGCCAGCAGCAGTTTGACAGGGGAGCAGTACTTC. Protein: CASSSLTGEQYF.

The V gene is TRBV5-8, the J gene TRBJ2-1, with a weak D call TRBD2 (6 bases). The germline V gene has CDR1 SGHTS and CDR2 YDEGEE. This CDR3 has 17 amino acids. V was pared by 4 bases and J by 3 bases, with 20 bases between. The CDR3 loop is CASSQLKPGLLYNEQFF. CDR3 bases: TGTGCCAGCAGCCAGCTGAAACCGGGACTGCTCTACAATGAGCAGTTCTTC.

A single count supports this clone. V usage is TRBV5-1 and J usage is TRBJ1-3; D is perhaps TRBD1 (5 bases). The CDR3 sequence is 16 residues long. CDR1 is SGHRS and CDR2 is YFSETQ in the germline V gene. Trimming shortened V by 1 base and J by 5 bases, and 16 bases separated the two germline ends. CDR3: CASSLPSLVDRNTIYF. In nucleotides, the CDR3 is TGCGCCAGCAGCTTGCCGTCTCTTGTGGACAGAAACACCATATATTTT.

The sample holds one count of this clone. The chain links TRBV23-1 to TRBJ2-1, with 10 bases fitting TRBD2. TRBV23-1 is recorded as an ORF, its role being uncertain. The ends lost 10 bases at V and 4 bases at J; junction bases unmatched: 10. The CDR3 contains 15 residues. The CDR3 is CATASVTSGYNEQFF. Here the CDR3 DNA reads TGCGCCACCGCCTCCGTGACTAGCGGGTACAATGAGCAGTTCTTC.

This chain uses TRBV19 with TRBJ2-5, with 8 bases aligning to TRBD2. CDR1 and CDR2 from the germline V gene are LNHDA and SQIVND (reference sequence). J lost 4 bases, V lost 3 bases, and 10 bases had no gene match. The CDR3 covers 16 residues. The CDR3 loop is CASSIMGLDGGETQYF. The DNA of the CDR3 is TGTGCCAGTAGTATTATGGGACTAGACGGGGGAGAGACCCAGTACTTC.

The rearrangement links TRBV2 to TRBJ2-7; a weak D match, TRBD2 (5 bases). From germline, CDR1 is SNHLY and CDR2 FYNNEI. Trimming pared 0 bases from V and 3 bases from J, leaving 15 bases between. There are 16 residues in the CDR3. The CDR3 region has the DNA TGTGCCAGCAGTGAAGCGGGGAGCGTTGGAGTCTACGAGCAGTACTTC. Translating gives CASSEAGSVGVYEQYF.

This clone has just one count. The chain carries TRBV7-2 and TRBJ2-7, with D unresolved. The CDR3 length is 13 residues. Looked up from germline, CDR1 is SGHTA and CDR2 is FQGNSA. Deletions cut 5 bases from V and 1 base from J, with 9 bases between. CDR3 in DNA: TGTGCCAGCAGCCCAGGAACATCCTACGAGCAGTACTTC. The encoded protein is CASSPGTSYEQYF.

V is TRBV30 and J is TRBJ2-4; no definite D call. The CDR3 contains 14 residues. With 2 bases removed from V and 0 bases from J, the gap between germline ends came to 8 bases. From germline, CDR1 is GTSNPN and CDR2 SVGIG (reference sequence). CDR3 in amino acids: CAWSSLLAKNIQYF. The CDR3 region has the DNA TGTGCCTGGAGTTCGCTACTAGCCAAAAACATTCAGTACTTC.

The J gene is TRBJ2-2, the V gene TRBV10-3, with D tentatively TRBD2 (6 bases). Per the germline V gene, CDR1 is ENHRY and CDR2 is SYGVKD. The V end lost 6 bases, the J end lost 2 bases, and 16 bases lay between the germline ends. The CDR3 has 16 amino acids. For the CDR3, the DNA is TGTGCCATCAGCTACTACGGGACTTTTAACACCGGGGAGCTGTTTTTT. Protein sequence: CAISYYGTFNTGELFF.

This clone was counted between two and nine times. The chain has TRBV5-3 and TRBJ1-4, with 9 nucleotides matching TRBD1. TRBV5-3 counts as an open reading frame of uncertain function. The CDR3 is 17 residues long. V shed 2 bases and J 7 bases; nucleotides not matched to a gene: 12. The CDR3 loop is CARSLYRDREEGEKLFF. The CDR3 DNA sequence: TGTGCCAGAAGCTTATACCGGGACAGGGAGGAAGGTGAAAAACTGTTTTTT.

The chain combines TRBV6-5 with TRBJ2-1, with D possibly being TRBD2 (6 bases). The CDR3 has 14 residues. V was pared by 10 bases and J by 0 bases, with 13 bases between. Germline values: CDR1 MNHEY, CDR2 SVGAGI. Here the CDR3 DNA reads TGTGCCATCCGGACTACGAGCTCCTACAATGAGCAGTTCTTC. This codes for CAIRTTSSYNEQFF.

The chain joins TRBV7-2 to TRBJ1-6; D unresolved. This CDR3 has 14 amino acids. Germline assignment: CDR1 SGHTA and CDR2 FQGNSA. Deletions cut 1 base from V and 6 bases from J, with 7 bases between. The CDR3 region is CASSLVRSNSPLHF. The CDR3 DNA reads TGTGCCAGCAGCTTAGTACGCAGTAATTCACCCCTCCACTTT. The full variable domain, completed using reference TRBV7-2 and TRBJ1-6, is GAGVSQSPSNKVTEKGKDVELRCDPISGHTALYWYRQSLGQGLEFLIYFQGNSAPDKSGLPSDRFSAERTGGSVSTLTIQRTQQEDSAVYLCASSLVRSNSPLHFGNGTRLTVT.

The chain is built from TRBV6-6 and TRBJ2-3; D is possibly TRBD1 (8 bases). V was shortened by 0 bases and J by 6 bases, with 13 bases between the two germline ends. The CDR3 has 15 residues. Germline CDR1 and CDR2: MNHNY and SVGAGI (reference sequence). The DNA for the CDR3 is TGTGCCAGCAGTTACTCCGACAGGGGAGGGGATACGCAGTATTTT. Protein: CASSYSDRGGDTQYF.